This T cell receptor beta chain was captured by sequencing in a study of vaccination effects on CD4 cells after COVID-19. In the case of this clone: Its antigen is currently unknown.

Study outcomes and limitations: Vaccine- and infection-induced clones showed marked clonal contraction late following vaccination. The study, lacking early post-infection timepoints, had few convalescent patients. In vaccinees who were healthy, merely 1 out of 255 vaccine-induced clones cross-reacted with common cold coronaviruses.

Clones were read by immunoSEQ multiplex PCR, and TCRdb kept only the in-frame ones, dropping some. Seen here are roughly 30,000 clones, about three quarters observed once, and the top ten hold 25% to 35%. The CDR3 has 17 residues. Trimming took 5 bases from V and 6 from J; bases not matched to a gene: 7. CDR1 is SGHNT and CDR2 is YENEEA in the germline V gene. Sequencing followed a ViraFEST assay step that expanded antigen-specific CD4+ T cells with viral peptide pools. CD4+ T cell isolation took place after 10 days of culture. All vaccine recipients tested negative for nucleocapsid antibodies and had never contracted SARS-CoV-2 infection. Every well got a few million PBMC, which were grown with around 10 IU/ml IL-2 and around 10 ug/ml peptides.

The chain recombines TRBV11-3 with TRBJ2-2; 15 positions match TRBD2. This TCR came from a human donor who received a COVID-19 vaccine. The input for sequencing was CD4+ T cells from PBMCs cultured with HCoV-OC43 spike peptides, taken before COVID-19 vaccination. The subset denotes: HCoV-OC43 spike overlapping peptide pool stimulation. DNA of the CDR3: TGTGCCAGCAGCCTAGGACTAGCGGGAGGGTACGCCGGGGAGCTGTTTTTT. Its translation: CASSLGLAGGYAGELFF.